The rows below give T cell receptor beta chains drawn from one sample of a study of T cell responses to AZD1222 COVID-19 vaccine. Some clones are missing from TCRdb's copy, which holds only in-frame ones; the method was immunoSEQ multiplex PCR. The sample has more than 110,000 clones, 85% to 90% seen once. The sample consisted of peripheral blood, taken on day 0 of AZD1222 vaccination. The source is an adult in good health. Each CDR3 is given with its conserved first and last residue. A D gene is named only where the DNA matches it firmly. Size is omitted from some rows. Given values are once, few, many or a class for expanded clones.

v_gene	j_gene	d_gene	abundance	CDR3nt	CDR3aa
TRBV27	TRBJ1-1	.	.	TGTGCCAGCAGTTTAGGAAACACTGAAGCTTTCTTT	CASSLGNTEAFF
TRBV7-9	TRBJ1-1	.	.	TGTGCCAGCAGCTTAGCCGTGGGAGAAACTGAAGCTTTCTTT	CASSLAVGETEAFF
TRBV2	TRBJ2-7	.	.	TGTGCCAGCAGTGAAGTGGGACGCAGGTCCAGCTCCTACGAGCAGTACTTC	CASSEVGRRSSSYEQYF
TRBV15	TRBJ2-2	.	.	TGTGCCACCAGCAGAGTTCCCTCCGGGGAGCTGTTTTTT	CATSRVPSGELFF
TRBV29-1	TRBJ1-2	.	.	TGCAGCGTTGACGGAAACTATGGCTACACCTTC	CSVDGNYGYTF
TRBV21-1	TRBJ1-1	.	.	TGTGCCAGCAGCAAAGGAGTAGCCGGGGGGGAGGGTGAAGCTTTCTTT	CASSKGVAGGEGEAFF
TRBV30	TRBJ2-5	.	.	TGTGCCTGGAAGTACTACCGGCAAGAGACCCAGTACTTC	CAWKYYRQETQYF
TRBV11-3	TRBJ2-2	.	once	TGTGCCAGCAGCTTAGAAGGGTTCTCAAACACCGGGGAGCTGTTTTTT	CASSLEGFSNTGELFF
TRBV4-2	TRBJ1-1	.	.	TGTGCCAGCAGCCCAAGGGGGGCGGCGAGCACTGAAGCTTTCTTT	CASSPRGAASTEAFF
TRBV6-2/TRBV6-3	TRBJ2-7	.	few	TGTGCCAGCAGTGCGGGTCCCTCCTACGAGCAGTACTTC	CASSAGPSYEQYF
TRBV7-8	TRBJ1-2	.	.	TGTGCCAGCAGCTCCGGGGAAGTCAACTATGGCTACACCTTC	CASSSGEVNYGYTF
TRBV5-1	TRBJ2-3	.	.	TGCGCCAGCAGCTTAAGACTAGGCACAGATACGCAGTATTTT	CASSLRLGTDTQYF
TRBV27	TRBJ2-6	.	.	TGTGCCAGCAAGGTTTCGGGACGGAGCTCTGGGGCCAACGTCCTGACTTTC	CASKVSGRSSGANVLTF
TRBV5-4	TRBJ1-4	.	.	TGTGCCAGCAGCTCAGGGCCCGGTGAAAAACTGTTTTTT	CASSSGPGEKLFF
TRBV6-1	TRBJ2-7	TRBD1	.	TGTGCCAGCAGTGAAGCTGGACAGGTTTTCGAGCAGTACTTC	CASSEAGQVFEQYF
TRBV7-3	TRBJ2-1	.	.	TGTGCCAGCAGCTTGACTGTCTCCTACAATGAGCAGTTCTTC	CASSLTVSYNEQFF
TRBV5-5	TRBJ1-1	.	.	TGTGCCAGCAGCTTGGAAGGGAACACTGAAGCTTTCTTT	CASSLEGNTEAFF
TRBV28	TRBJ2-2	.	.	TGTGCCAGCACCACTCTTACCTATGAGAACACCGGGGAGCTGTTTTTT	CASTTLTYENTGELFF
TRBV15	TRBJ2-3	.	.	TGTGCCACCAGCAGACAGGGAAGCACAGATACGCAGTATTTT	CATSRQGSTDTQYF
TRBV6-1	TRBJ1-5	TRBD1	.	TGTGCCAGCCTAAGGAGACAGGGTAGCAATCAGCCCCAGCATTTT	CASLRRQGSNQPQHF
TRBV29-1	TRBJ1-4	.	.	TGCAGCGGGGGTTTGGGGGGCGGTGAAAAACTGTTTTTT	CSGGLGGGEKLFF
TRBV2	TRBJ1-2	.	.	TGTGCCAGCTGGGGGGGGAATGGCTACACCTTC	CASWGGNGYTF
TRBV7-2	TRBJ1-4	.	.	TGTGCCAGCAGCTTAGCGCAATTGAGTCTTAATGAAAAACTGTTTTTT	CASSLAQLSLNEKLFF
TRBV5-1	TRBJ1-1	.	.	TGCGCCAGCAGCTTAGATGCTCGAGGACCCCGCCAGGGTGGAACTGAAGCTTTCTTT	CASSLDARGPRQGGTEAFF
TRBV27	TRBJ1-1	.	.	TGTGCCAGCATTAACGGGGACACTGAAGCTTTCTTT	CASINGDTEAFF
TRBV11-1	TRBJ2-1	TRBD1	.	TGTGCCAGCAGCTTAGAATCGGGACAGGGGCGGAATGAGCAGTTCTTC	CASSLESGQGRNEQFF
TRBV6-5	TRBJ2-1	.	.	TGTGCCAGCAGTTATACTGGATACAATGAGCAGTTCTTC	CASSYTGYNEQFF
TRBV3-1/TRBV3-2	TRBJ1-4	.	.	TGTGCCAGCAGCCTCAGTAACGGTGGCGAAAAACTGTTTTTT	CASSLSNGGEKLFF
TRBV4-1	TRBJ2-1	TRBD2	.	TGCGCCAGCAGCCAAGAGGCCAGCGGGAGTTTGCATGAGCAGTTCTTC	CASSQEASGSLHEQFF
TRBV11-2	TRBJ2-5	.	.	TGTGCCAGCAGCGTTAACTCGTCTCCCGGGGAGACCCAGTACTTC	CASSVNSSPGETQYF
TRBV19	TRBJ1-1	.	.	TGTGCCAGTAGTCCCCAGGGTCACACTGAAGCTTTCTTT	CASSPQGHTEAFF
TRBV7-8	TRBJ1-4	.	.	TGTGCCAGCAGCCCACGAATTAGGACTGCCGAAAAACTGTTTTTT	CASSPRIRTAEKLFF
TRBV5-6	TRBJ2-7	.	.	TGTGCCAGCAGCTTGGCCCTAGATACCCACGAGCAGTACTTC	CASSLALDTHEQYF
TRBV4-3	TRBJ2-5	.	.	TGCGCCAGCAGCCAAGAGGCAGAGCATTACCAAGAGACCCAGTACTTC	CASSQEAEHYQETQYF
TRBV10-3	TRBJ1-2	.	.	TGTGCCATCAGTCCGGGAGCCTTATATGGCTACACCTTC	CAISPGALYGYTF